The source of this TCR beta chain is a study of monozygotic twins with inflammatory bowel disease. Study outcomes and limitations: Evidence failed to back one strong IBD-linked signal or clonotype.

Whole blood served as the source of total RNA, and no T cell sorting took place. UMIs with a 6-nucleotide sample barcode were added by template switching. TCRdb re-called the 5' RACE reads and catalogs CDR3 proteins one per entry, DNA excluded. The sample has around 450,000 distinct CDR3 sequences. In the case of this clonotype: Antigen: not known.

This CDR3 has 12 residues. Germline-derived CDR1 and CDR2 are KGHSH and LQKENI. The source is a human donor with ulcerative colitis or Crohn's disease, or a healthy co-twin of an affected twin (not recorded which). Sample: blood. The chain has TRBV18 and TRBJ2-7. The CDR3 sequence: CASSELPYEQYF.